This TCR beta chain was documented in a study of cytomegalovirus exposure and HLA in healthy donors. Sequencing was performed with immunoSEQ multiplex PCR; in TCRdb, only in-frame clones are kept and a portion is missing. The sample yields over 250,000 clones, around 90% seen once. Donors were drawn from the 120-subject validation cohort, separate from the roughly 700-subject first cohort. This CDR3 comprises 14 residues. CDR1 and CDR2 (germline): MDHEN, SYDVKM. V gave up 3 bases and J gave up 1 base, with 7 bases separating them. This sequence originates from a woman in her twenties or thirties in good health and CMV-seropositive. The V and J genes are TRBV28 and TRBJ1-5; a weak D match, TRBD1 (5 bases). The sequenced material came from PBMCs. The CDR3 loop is CASSFGASNQPQHF. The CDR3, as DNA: TGTGCCAGCAGTTTTGGGGCCAGCAATCAGCCCCAGCATTTT.